The sequence of this TCR beta chain was determined in a study of cytotoxic CD8 clonotypes in ibrutinib-treated CLL. The data were produced by immunoSEQ multiplex PCR, yet TCRdb's version contains in-frame clones alone and is incomplete. Of 150,000 to 200,000 clones detected, 81% appear once; the ten largest clones hold approximately 2%. Cryopreserved PBMCs supplied about 2.1 micrograms of genomic DNA for TCR beta libraries. This TCR came from a human donor with chronic lymphocytic leukemia. Material: PBMCs, obtained after 12 months of ibrutinib treatment.

CDR3 bases: TGTGCCAGCAGCTTCCCCCAGTTCTCCTCTGGAAACACCATATATTTT. Translating gives CASSFPQFSSGNTIYF. The rearrangement joins TRBV11-2 to TRBJ1-3; D is undetermined. This CDR3 is 16 amino acids long. The V end was cut by 3 bases, the J end by 0 bases, with 12 bases between. Germline CDR1 is SGHAT and CDR2 is FQNNGV.